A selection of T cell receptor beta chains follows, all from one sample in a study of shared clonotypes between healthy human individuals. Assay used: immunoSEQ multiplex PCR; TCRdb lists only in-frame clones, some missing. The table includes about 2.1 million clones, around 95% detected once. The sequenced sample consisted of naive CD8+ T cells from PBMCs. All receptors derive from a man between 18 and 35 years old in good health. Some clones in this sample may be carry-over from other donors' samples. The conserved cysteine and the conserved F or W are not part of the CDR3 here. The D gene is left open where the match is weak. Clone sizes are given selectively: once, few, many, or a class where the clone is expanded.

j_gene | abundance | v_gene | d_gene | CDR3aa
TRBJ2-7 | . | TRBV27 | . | ASSLGAGSYEQY
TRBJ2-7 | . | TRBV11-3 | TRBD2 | ASSQRGGEQY
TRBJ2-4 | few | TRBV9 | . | ASSVGAKNIQY
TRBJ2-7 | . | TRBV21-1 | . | ASSIKGASGIEQY
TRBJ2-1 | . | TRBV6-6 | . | ASSYRDQVIGDEQF
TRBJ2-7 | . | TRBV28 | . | ASSLESVYEQY
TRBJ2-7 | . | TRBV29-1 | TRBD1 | SVEGTGTSYEQY
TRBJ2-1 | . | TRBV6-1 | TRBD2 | ASSAQGLARRGNEQF
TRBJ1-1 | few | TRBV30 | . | AWMDYTEAF
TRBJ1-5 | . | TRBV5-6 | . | ASSAGRYQPQH
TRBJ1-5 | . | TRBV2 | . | ASSEAAYSNQPQH
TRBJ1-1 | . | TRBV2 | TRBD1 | ASNNRDRGVSTEAF
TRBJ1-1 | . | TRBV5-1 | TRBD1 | ASSLVTGVLGDTEAF
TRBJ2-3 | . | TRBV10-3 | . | AIRVWQAVGTDTQY
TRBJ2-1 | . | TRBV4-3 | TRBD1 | ASSQDVPRDRDEQF
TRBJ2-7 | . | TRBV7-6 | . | ASSLISSGTLHEQY
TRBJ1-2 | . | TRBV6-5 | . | ASSYSTRSLGGYT
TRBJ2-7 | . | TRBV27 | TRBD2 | ASSSWTSGGVWEQY
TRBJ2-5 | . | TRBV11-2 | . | ASSPRLGQETQY
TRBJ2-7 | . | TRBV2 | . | ASTPGWPSDYEQY
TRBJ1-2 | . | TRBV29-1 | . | SVVGEINYGYT
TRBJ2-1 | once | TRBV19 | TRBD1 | ASKKRGTGDRDEQF
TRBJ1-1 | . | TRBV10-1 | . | ASSARTEKNTEAF
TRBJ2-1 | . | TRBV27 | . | ASSPDFNEQF
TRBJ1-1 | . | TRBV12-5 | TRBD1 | ASGLGSPTGANTEAF
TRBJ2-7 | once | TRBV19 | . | ASSPRPGANSFEQY
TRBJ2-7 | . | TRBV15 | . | ATSHQLRDKHEQY
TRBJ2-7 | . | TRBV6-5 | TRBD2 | ASRVAGGPSEQY
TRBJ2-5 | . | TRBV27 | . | ASRDSREETQY
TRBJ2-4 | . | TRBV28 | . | ASSFNGYLAKNIQY
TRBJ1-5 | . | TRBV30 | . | AWSVPTLGNQPQH
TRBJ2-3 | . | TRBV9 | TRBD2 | ASSSRLADTDTQY
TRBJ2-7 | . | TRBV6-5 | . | ASHSYRREQY
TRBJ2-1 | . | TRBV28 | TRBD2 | ASSSPREYGNEQF
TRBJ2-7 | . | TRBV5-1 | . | ASSLGTTYEQY
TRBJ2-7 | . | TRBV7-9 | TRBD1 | ASTSTGTVSYEQY
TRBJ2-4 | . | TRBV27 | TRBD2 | ASSPLRTSRGNIQY
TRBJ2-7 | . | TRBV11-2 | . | ASSSKPDAAHEQY
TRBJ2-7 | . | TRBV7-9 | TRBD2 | ASSLSLGGFYEQY
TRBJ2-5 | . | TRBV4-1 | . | ASSQLGKETQY
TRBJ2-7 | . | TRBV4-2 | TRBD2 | ASSQEIAGGPYEQY
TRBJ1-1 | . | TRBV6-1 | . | ASMGEWDTEAF
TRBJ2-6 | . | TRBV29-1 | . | SVEDEGAGANVLT
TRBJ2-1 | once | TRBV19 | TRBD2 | ASSISGGVTSGAYNEQF
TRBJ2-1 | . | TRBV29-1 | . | SVLGGEQF
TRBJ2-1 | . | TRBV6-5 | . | ASSYDGSSYNEQF
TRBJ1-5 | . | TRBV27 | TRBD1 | ASSLQGAPNQPQH
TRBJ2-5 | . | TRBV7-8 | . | ASTSGTQTETQY
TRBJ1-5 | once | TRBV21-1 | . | ASSRARDRGNQPQH
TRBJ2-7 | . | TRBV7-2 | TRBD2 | ASSAGRASGWYEQY
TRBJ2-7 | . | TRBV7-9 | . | ASRSPTSYEQY
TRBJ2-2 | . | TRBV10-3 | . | AISYQGTGELF
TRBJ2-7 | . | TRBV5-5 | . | ASSQRSDEQY